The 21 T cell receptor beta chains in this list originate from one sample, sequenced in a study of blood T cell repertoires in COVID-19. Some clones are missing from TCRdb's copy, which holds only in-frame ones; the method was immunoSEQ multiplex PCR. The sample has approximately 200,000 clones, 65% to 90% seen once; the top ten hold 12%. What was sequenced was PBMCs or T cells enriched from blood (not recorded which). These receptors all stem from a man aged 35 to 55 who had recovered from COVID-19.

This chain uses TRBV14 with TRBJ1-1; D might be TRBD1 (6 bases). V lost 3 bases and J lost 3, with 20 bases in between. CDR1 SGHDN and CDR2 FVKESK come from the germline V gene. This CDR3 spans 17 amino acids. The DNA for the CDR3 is TGTGCCAGCAGCCAGCAGCCTCAGGGGTTTGTTCACACTGAAGCTTTCTTT. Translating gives CASSQQPQGFVHTEAFF.

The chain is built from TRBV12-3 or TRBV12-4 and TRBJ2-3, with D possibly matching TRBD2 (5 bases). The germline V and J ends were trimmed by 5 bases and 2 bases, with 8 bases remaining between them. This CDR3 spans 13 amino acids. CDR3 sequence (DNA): TGTGCCAGCAGTCCGGGGATCACAGATACGCAGTATTTT. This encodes CASSPGITDTQYF.

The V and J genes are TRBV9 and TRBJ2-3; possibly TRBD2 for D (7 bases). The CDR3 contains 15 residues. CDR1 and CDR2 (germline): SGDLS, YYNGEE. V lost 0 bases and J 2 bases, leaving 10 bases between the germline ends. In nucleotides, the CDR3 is TGTGCCAGCAGCGTAGATGGGGGGGCCACAGATACGCAGTATTTT. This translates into CASSVDGGATDTQYF.

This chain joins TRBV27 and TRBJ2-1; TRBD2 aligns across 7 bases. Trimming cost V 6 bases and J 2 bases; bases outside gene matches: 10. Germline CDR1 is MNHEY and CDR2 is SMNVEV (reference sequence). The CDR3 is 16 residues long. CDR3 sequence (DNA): TGTGCCAGCAGCCATGGGGGGGGGTGGGCCTACAATGAGCAGTTCTTC. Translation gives CASSHGGGWAYNEQFF.

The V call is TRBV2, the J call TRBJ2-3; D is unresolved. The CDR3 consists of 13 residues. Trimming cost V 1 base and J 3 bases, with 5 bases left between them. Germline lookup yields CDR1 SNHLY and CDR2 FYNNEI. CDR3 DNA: TGTGCCAGCAGTGAAGTGGAGACAGATACGCAGTATTTT. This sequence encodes CASSEVETDTQYF.

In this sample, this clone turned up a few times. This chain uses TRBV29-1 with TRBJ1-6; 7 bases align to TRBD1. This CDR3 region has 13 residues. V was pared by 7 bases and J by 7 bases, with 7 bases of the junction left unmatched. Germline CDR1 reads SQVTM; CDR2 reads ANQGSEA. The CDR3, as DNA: TGCAGCGCCGAGACAGGGACGAATTCACCCCTCCACTTT. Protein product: CSAETGTNSPLHF.

This CDR3 is CASSYLGQSNYGYTF. The CDR3 region has the DNA TGTGCCAGCAGCTACCTCGGACAGTCTAACTATGGCTACACCTTC. V gene TRBV2 combines with J gene TRBJ1-2, with D possibly TRBD1 on 6 matching bases. V lost 6 bases, J lost 0 bases, and 14 bases lay in between. The germline gives CDR1 SNHLY, CDR2 FYNNEI. The CDR3 sequence is 15 residues long. Filled out from reference TRBV2 and TRBJ1-2, the complete variable domain reads EPEVTQTPSHQVTQMGQEVILRCVPISNHLYFYWYRQILGQKVEFLVSFYNNEISEKSEIFDDQFSVERPDGSNFTLKIRSTKLEDSAMYFCASSYLGQSNYGYTFGSGTRLTVV.

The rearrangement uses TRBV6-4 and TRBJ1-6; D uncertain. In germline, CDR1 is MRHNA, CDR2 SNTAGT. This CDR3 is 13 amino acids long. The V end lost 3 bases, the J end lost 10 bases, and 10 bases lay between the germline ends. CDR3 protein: CASSERVESPLHF. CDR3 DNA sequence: TGTGCCAGCAGTGAGAGGGTAGAATCACCCCTCCACTTT.

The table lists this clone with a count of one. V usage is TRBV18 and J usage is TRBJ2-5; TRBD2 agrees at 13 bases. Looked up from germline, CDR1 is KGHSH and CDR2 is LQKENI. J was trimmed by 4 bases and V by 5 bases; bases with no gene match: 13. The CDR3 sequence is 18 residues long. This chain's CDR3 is CASSLRGPRTSGRETQYF. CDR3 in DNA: TGTGCCAGCTCATTAAGAGGTCCAAGGACTAGCGGGAGAGAGACCCAGTACTTC.

The DNA of the CDR3 is TGCGCCAGCTTAAGAGGGAGGGCCGACTACGAGCAGTACTTC. This codes for CASLRGRADYEQYF. The chain joins TRBV10-2 to TRBJ2-7; TRBD2 matches at 7 bases. The length of the CDR3 is 14 residues. CDR1 and CDR2 from the germline V gene are WSHSY and SAAADI. V was pared by 8 bases and J by 3 bases, with 10 bases of the junction left unmatched.

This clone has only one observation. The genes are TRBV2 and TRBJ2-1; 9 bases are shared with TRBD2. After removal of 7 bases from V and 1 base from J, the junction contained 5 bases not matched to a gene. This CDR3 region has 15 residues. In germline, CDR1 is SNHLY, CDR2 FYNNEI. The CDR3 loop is CASIPLAGSYNEQFF. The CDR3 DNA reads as TGTGCCAGCATTCCCCTAGCGGGATCCTACAATGAGCAGTTCTTC.

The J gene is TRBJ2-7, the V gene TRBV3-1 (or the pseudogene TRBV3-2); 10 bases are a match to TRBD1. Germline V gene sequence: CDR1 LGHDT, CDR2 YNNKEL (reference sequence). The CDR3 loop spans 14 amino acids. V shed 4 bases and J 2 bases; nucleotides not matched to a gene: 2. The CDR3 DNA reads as TGTGCCAGCAGCCTAGGACAGGGGGCCTACGAGCAGTACTTC. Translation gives CASSLGQGAYEQYF.

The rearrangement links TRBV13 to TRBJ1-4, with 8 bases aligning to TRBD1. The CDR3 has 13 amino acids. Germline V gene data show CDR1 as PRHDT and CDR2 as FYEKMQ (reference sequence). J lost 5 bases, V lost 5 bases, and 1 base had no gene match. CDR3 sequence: CASSRTGNEKLFF. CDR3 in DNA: TGTGCCAGCAGCCGGACAGGGAATGAAAAACTGTTTTTT.

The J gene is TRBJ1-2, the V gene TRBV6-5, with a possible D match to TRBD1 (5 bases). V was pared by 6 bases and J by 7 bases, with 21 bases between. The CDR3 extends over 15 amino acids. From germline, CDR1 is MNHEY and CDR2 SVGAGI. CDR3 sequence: CASSPLSQGAGGYTF. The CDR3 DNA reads TGTGCCAGCAGCCCATTAAGCCAGGGAGCGGGTGGCTACACCTTC.

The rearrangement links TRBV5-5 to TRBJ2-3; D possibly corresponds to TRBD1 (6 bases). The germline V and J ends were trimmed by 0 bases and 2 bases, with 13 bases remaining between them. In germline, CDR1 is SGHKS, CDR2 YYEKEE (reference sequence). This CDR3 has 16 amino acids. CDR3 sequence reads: CASSLGSGATTDTQYF. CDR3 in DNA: TGTGCCAGCAGCTTGGGCTCAGGGGCGACCACAGATACGCAGTATTTT.

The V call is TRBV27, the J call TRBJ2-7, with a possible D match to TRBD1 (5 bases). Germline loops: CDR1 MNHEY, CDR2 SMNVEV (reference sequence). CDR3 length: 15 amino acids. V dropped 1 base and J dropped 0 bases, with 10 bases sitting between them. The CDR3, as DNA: TGTGCCAGCAGTTTATTCACAGGCAACTCCTACGAGCAGTACTTC. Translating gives CASSLFTGNSYEQYF.

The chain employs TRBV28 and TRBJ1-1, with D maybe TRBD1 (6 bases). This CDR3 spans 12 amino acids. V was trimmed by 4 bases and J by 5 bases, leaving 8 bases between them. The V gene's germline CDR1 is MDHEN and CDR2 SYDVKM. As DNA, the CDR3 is TGTGCCAGCAGTTGGGGGCGGACTGAAGCTTTCTTT. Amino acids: CASSWGRTEAFF.

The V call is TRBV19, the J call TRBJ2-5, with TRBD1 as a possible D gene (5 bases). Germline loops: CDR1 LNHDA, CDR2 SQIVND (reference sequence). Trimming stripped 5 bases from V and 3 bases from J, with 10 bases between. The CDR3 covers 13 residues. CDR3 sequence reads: CASSAGNKETQYF. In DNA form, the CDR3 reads TGTGCCAGTAGTGCAGGGAATAAAGAGACCCAGTACTTC. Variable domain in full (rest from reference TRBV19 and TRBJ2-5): DGGITQSPKYLFRKEGQNVTLSCEQNLNHDAMYWYRQDPGQGLRLIYYSQIVNDFQKGDIAEGYSVSREKKESFPLTVTSAQKNPTAFYLCASSAGNKETQYFGPGTRLLVL.

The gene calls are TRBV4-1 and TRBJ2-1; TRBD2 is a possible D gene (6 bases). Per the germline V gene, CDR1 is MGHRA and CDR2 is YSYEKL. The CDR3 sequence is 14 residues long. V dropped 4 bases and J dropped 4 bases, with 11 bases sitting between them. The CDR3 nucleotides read TGCGCCAGCAGCCGGGACTCGGTATACAATGAGCAGTTCTTC. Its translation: CASSRDSVYNEQFF.

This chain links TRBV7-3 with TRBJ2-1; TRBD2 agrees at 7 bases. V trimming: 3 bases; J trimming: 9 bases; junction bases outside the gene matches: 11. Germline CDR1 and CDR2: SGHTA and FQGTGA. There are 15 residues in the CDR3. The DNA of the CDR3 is TGTGCCAGCAGCTTTGGCGGGCGGGGGTACGCTGAGCAGTTCTTC. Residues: CASSFGGRGYAEQFF.

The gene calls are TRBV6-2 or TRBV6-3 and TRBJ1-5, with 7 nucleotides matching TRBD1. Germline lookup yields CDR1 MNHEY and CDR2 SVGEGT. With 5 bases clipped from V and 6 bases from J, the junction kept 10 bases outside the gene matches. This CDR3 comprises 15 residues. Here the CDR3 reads CASSKTGRGFQPQHF. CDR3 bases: TGTGCCAGCAGTAAGACAGGGAGAGGGTTTCAGCCCCAGCATTTT.